These 15 T cell receptor beta chains share one sample of origin, sequenced in a study of blood T cell repertoires in COVID-19. Repertoires were generated with immunoSEQ multiplex PCR, while TCRdb's copy carries only in-frame clones and drops some. The table includes roughly 150,000 clones, approximately 91% detected once. Sequencing was performed on peripheral blood. The receptors were gathered from a man in his late teens or twenties with acute or convalescent COVID-19.

The chain uses TRBV7-2 and TRBJ2-3, with 8 bases that match TRBD2. This CDR3 is built from 17 residues. The V segment lost 4 bases and the J segment 4 bases; nucleotides outside the gene matches: 13. The germline V gene has CDR1 SGHTA and CDR2 FQGNSA. The CDR3 here is CASSSPEIAGYSDTQYF. Written as DNA, the CDR3 is TGTGCCAGCAGCTCACCGGAAATAGCGGGATATTCAGATACGCAGTATTTT.

This clone was seen only once. The CDR3 protein is CATSRYWTSGATDTQYF. The CDR3 region has the DNA TGTGCCACCAGCAGATATTGGACTAGCGGGGCCACAGATACGCAGTATTTT. This rearrangement joins TRBV15 to TRBJ2-3; 12 bases are a match to TRBD2. The V gene end was trimmed by 2 bases and the J gene end by 2 bases; junction bases not matched to a gene: 5. The V gene's germline CDR1 is LNHNV and CDR2 YYDKDF (reference sequence). The CDR3 spans 17 residues.

The chain has TRBV19 and TRBJ2-7; the D gene is possibly TRBD1 (5 bases). There are 13 residues in the CDR3. The germline V gene encodes CDR1 LNHDA and CDR2 SQIVND (reference sequence). The V end lost 6 bases, the J end lost 0 bases, and 9 bases lay between the germline ends. CDR3 bases: TGTGCCAGTAGGGACAAGAGCTCCTACGAGCAGTACTTC. This codes for CASRDKSSYEQYF.

This clone was seen just once. The chain couples TRBV11-2 to TRBJ2-7, with 10 bases identical to TRBD1. V shed 5 bases, J shed 2 bases, and the junction held 6 bases outside the gene matches. CDR3 length equals 15 residues. Germline loops: CDR1 SGHAT, CDR2 FQNNGV. CDR3 protein: CASSPRQGAAYEQYF. CDR3 nucleotides: TGTGCCAGCAGCCCACGACAGGGGGCTGCCTACGAGCAGTACTTC.

The chain recombines TRBV19 with TRBJ2-7; tentatively, D is TRBD1 (6 bases). The CDR3 covers 15 residues. Per germline, CDR1 LNHDA and CDR2 SQIVND (reference sequence). V gave up 1 base and J gave up 3 bases, with 13 bases separating them. CDR3 in amino acids: CASSIGLSGVYEQYF. CDR3 bases: TGTGCCAGTAGTATAGGACTCTCAGGGGTCTACGAGCAGTACTTC.

This chain links TRBV4-2 with TRBJ1-5, with D perhaps TRBD1 (6 bases). With 0 bases removed from V and 0 bases from J, the gap between germline ends came to 12 bases. CDR1 is LGHNA and CDR2 is YNFKEQ in the germline V gene. The CDR3 sequence is 17 residues long. The CDR3 DNA sequence: TGTGCCAGCAGCCAAGATTGGGACATACGTAGCAATCAGCCCCAGCATTTT. Residues: CASSQDWDIRSNQPQHF.

The gene calls are TRBV18 and TRBJ1-1; 11 bases agree with TRBD1. The V gene's germline CDR1 is KGHSH and CDR2 LQKENI. CDR3 length: 16 amino acids. The V segment lost 5 bases and the J segment 0 bases; nucleotides outside the gene matches: 5. Here the CDR3 reads CASSAGQGAMNTEAFF. CDR3 DNA sequence: TGTGCCAGCTCAGCCGGACAGGGGGCAATGAACACTGAAGCTTTCTTT.

This rearrangement joins TRBV6-2 or TRBV6-3 to TRBJ1-1, with D perhaps TRBD1 (5 bases). Between the trimmed V and J ends, which lost 3 bases and 4 bases, there was a span of 9 bases. The CDR3 loop spans 13 amino acids. Germline V lookup: CDR1 MNHEY, CDR2 SVGEGT. The CDR3 loop reads CASSYMQGTEAFF. The CDR3 DNA follows: TGTGCCAGCAGTTATATGCAGGGCACTGAAGCTTTCTTT.

The table lists this clone with a count of one. The chain is built from TRBV6-5 and TRBJ1-2; a weak D match, TRBD1 (6 bases). CDR1 is MNHEY, CDR2 SVGAGI, per germline. Trimming pared 4 bases from V and 5 bases from J, leaving 17 bases between. The CDR3 contains 15 residues. The CDR3 DNA reads as TGTGCCAGCAGTTCGAGAGGCAGGGGAGGGTATGGCTACACCTTC. This translates into CASSSRGRGGYGYTF.

J is TRBJ2-5 and V is TRBV21-1; TRBD2 reflects the table's D call only, with no check against the DNA. TRBV21-1 is a known pseudogene. CDR3 size: 13 residues. The CDR3: CASSTGKQETQYF. Written as DNA, the CDR3 is TGTGCCAGCAGCACGGGAAAACAAGAGACCCAGTACTTC.

This clone showed up just a few times. The chain couples TRBV12-2 to TRBJ1-1; whether TRBD1, the table's D call, matches the DNA was not checked. TRBV12-2 is deemed a pseudogene. The CDR3 runs to 14 residues. The CDR3 protein is CASRLPNGTVDAFF. Written as DNA, the CDR3 is TGTGCAAGTCGCTTACCCAACGGGACAGTAGATGCTTTCTTT.

This sequence joins TRBV1 and TRBJ2-4; TRBD1 is taken as the D call from the table, unchecked against the DNA. TRBV1 is an annotated pseudogene. This CDR3 has 21 amino acids. CDR3 loop: CTSSQPYPGQGRCGAKNIQYF. The CDR3 DNA follows: TGCACCAGCAGCCAACCTTATCCGGGACAGGGTCGGTGTGGGGCCAAAAACATTCAGTACTTC.

The chain recombines TRBV18 with TRBJ1-1; D is perhaps TRBD1 (6 bases). Germline lookup yields CDR1 KGHSH and CDR2 LQKENI. There are 15 residues in the CDR3. Trimming pared 1 base from V and 1 base from J, leaving 10 bases between. CDR3 protein: CASSPQGVPNTEAFF. CDR3 DNA: TGTGCCAGCTCACCACAGGGGGTTCCGAACACTGAAGCTTTCTTT.

The rearrangement joins TRBV25-1 to TRBJ2-3; TRBD1 is a possible D gene (6 bases). CDR3 length: 15 amino acids. The germline V gene has CDR1 MGHDK and CDR2 SYGVNS. Trimming removed 7 bases from V and 0 bases from J, with 14 bases in between. The DNA of the CDR3 is TGTGCCAGCACCCGGGACACGGGGAGCACAGATACGCAGTATTTT. It specifies CASTRDTGSTDTQYF.

The J gene is TRBJ2-1, the V gene TRBV27; TRBD2 aligns across 13 bases. From germline, CDR1 is MNHEY and CDR2 SMNVEV (reference sequence). The CDR3 totals 14 residues. The ends lost 7 bases at V and 13 bases at J; junction bases unmatched: 10. The CDR3 here is CASMRTSGSTSQFF. The DNA of the CDR3 is TGTGCCAGCATGCGGACTAGCGGGAGTACGAGTCAGTTCTTC.